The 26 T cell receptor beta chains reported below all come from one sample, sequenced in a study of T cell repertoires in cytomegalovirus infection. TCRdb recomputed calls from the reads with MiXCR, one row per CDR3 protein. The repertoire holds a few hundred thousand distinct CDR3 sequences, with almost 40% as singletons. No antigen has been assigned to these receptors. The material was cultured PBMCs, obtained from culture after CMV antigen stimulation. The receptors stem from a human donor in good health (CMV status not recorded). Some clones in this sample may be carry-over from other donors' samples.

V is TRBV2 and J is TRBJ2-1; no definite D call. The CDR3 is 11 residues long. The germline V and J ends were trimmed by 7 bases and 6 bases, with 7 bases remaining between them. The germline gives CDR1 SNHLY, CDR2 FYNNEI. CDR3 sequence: CASIPGNEQFF. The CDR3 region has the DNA TGTGCCAGCATTCCGGGCAATGAGCAGTTCTTC.

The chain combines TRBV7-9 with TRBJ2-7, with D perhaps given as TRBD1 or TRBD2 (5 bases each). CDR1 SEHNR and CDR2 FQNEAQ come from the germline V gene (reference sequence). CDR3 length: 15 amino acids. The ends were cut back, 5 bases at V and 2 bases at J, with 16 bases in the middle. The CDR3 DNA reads TGTGCCAGCAGCCACCCCGGGGACCCTACCTACGAGCAGTACTTC. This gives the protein CASSHPGDPTYEQYF.

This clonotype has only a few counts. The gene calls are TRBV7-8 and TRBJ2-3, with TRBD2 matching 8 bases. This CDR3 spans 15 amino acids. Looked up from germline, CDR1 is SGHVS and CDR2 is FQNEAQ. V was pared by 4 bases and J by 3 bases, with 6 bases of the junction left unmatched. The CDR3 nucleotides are TGTGCCAGCAGCTCGCCGGGACTAGAAACAGATACGCAGTATTTT. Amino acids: CASSSPGLETDTQYF.

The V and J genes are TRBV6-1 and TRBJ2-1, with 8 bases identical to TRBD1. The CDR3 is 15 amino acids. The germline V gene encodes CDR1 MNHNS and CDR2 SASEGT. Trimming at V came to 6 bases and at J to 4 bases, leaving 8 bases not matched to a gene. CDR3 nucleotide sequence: TGTGCCAGCAGAGACAGGGGCCGAAGATACAATGAGCAGTTCTTC. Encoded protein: CASRDRGRRYNEQFF.

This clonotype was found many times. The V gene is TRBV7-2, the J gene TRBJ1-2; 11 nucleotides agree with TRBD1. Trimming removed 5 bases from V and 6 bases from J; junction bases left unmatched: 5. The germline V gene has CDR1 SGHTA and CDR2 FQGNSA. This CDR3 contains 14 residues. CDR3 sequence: CASSRTGGRDGYTF. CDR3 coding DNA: TGTGCCAGCAGCCGGACAGGGGGCAGGGATGGCTACACCTTC. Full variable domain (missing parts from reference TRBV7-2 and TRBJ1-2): GAGVSQSPSNKVTEKGKDVELRCDPISGHTALYWYRQSLGQGLEFLIYFQGNSAPDKSGLPSDRFSAERTGGSVSTLTIQRTQQEDSAVYLCASSRTGGRDGYTFGSGTRLTVV.

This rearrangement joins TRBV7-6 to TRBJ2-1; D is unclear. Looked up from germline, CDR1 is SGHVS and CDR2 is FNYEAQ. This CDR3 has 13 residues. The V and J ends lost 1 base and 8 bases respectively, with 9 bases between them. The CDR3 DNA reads TGTGCCAGCAGCTTAGGAGGCGTCGATGAGCAGTTCTTC. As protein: CASSLGGVDEQFF. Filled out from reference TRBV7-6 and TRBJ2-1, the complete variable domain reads GAGVSQSPRYKVTKRGQDVALRCDPISGHVSLYWYRQALGQGPEFLTYFNYEAQQDKSGLPNDRFSAERPEGSISTLTIQRTEQRDSAMYRCASSLGGVDEQFFGPGTRLTVL.

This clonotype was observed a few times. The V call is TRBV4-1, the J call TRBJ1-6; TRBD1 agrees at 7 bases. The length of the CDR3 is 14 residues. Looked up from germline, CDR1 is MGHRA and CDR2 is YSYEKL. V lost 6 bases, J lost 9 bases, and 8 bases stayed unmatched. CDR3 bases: TGCGCCAGCAGTGCGGGACAGATGATTTCACCCCTCCACTTT. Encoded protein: CASSAGQMISPLHF.

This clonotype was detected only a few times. The CDR3 nucleotides are TGTGCCAGCTCACCACGGCTAGCGGGGGGGCCAGGGGCCAACGTCCTGACTTTC. Protein product: CASSPRLAGGPGANVLTF. This chain connects TRBV18 to TRBJ2-6; 12 bases are a match to TRBD2. CDR1 and CDR2 (germline): KGHSH, LQKENI. This CDR3 is built from 18 residues. J was trimmed by 4 bases and V by 1 base; bases with no gene match: 5.

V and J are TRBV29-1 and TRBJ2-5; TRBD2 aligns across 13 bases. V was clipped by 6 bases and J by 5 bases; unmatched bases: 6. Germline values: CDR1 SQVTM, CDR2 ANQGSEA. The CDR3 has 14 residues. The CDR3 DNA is TGCAGCGTCCTGACTAGCGGGGGGTTGGAGACCCAGTACTTC. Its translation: CSVLTSGGLETQYF. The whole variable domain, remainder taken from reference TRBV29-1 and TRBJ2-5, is SAVISQKPSRDICQRGTSLTIQCQVDSQVTMMFWYRQQPGQSLTLIATANQGSEATYESGFVIDKFPISRPNLTFSTLTVSNMSPEDSSIYLCSVLTSGGLETQYFGPGTRLLVL.

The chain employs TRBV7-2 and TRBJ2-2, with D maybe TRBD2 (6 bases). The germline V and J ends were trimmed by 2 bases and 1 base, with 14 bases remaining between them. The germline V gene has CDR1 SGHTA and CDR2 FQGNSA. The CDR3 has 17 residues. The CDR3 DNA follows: TGTGCCAGCAGCTTAAGGACTACCGATGTGAACACCGGGGAGCTGTTTTTT. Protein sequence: CASSLRTTDVNTGELFF.

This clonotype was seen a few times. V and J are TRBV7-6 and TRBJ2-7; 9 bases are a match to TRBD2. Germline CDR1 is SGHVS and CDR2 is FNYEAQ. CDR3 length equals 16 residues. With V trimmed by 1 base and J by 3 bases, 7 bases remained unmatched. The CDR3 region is CASSLGSSGGDYEQYF. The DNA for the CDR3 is TGTGCCAGCAGCTTAGGGAGTAGCGGGGGAGACTACGAGCAGTACTTC.

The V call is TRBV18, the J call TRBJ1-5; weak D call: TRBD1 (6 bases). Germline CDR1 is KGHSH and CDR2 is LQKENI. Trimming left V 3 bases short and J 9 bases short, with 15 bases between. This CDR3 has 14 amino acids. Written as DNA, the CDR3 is TGTGCCAGCTCACCCTCGGGGGCCTCGCCGCCCCAGCATTTT. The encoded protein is CASSPSGASPPQHF. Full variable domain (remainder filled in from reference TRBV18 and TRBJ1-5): NAGVMQNPRHLVRRRGQEARLRCSPMKGHSHVYWYRQLPEEGLKFMVYLQKENIIDESGMPKERFSAEFPKEGPSILRIQQVVRGDSAAYFCASSPSGASPPQHFGDGTRLSIL.

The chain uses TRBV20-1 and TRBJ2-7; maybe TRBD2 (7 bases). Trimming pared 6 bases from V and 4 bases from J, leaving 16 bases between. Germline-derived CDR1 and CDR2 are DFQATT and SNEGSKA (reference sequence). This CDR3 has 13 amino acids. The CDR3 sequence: CSAEGGGPYEQYF. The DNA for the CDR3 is TGCAGTGCCGAGGGGGGGGGGCCTTACGAGCAGTACTTC.

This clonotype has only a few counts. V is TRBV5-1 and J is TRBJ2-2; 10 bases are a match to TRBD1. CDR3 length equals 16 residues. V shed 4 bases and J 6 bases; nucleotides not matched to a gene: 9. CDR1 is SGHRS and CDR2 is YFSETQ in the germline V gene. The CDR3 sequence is CASSPGGQGSAGELFF. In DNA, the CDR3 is TGCGCCAGCAGCCCCGGGGGACAGGGGAGTGCCGGGGAGCTGTTTTTT.

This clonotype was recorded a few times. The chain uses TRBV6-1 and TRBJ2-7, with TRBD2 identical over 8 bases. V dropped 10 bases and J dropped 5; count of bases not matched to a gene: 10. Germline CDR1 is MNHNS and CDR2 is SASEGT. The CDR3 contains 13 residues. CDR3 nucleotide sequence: TGTGCCATCCGGCGGGGGGAGGAAGACGAGCAGTACTTC. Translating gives CAIRRGEEDEQYF.

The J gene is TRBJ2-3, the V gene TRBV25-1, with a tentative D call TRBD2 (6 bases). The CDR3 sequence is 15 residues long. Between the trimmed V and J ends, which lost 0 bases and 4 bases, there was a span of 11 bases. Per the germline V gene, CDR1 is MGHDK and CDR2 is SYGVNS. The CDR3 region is CASSEYGVAADTQYF. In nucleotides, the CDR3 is TGTGCCAGCAGTGAATATGGCGTAGCGGCAGATACGCAGTATTTT.

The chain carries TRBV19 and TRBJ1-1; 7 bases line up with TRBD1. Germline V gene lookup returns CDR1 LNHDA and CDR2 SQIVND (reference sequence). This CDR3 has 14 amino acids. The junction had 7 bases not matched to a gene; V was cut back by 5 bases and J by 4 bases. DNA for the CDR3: TGTGCCAGTAGTGTAGGGGGCTGGGGCACTGAAGCTTTCTTT. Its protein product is CASSVGGWGTEAFF.

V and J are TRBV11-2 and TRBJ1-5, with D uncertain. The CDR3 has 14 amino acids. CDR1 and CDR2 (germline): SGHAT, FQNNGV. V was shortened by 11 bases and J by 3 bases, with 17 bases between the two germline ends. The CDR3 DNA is TGTGCCCGCGGGCTGGGAACTACCAATCAGCCCCAGCATTTT. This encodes CARGLGTTNQPQHF.

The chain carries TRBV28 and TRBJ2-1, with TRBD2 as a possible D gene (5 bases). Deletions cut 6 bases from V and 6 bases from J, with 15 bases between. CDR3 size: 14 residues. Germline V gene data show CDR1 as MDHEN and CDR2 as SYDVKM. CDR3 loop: CASSLWTRVNEQFF. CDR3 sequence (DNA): TGTGCCAGCAGCCTTTGGACGCGGGTCAATGAGCAGTTCTTC.

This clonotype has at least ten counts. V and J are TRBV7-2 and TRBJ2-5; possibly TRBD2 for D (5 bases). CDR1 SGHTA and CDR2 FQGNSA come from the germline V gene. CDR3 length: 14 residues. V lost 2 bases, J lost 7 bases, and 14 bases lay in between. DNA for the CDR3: TGTGCCAGCAGCTTAACAGAAGTAGCGCGGACCCAGTACTTC. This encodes CASSLTEVARTQYF.

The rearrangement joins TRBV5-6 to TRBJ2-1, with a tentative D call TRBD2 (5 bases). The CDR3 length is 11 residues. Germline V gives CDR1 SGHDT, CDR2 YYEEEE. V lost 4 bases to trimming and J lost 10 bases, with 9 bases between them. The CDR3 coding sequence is TGTGCCAGCAGCCCCGGGATCGAGCAGTTCTTC. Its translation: CASSPGIEQFF.

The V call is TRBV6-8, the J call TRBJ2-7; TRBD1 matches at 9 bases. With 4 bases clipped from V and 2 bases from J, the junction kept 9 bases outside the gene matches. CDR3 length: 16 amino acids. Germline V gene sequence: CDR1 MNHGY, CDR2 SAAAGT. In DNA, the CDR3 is TGTGCCAGCAGTTTTAACCGGGACAGGGAAGCCTACGAGCAGTACTTC. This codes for CASSFNRDREAYEQYF.

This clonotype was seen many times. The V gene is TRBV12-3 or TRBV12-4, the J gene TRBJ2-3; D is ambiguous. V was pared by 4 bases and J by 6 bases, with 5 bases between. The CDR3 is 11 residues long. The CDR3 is CASSSLDTQYF. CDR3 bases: TGTGCCAGCAGTTCTCTGGATACGCAGTATTTT.

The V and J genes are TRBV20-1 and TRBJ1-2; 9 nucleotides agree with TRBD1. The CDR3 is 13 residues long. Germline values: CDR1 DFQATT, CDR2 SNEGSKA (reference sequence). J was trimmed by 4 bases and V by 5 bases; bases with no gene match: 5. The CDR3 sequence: CSAFTGGFYGYTF. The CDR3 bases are TGCAGTGCTTTCACAGGGGGCTTCTATGGCTACACCTTC.

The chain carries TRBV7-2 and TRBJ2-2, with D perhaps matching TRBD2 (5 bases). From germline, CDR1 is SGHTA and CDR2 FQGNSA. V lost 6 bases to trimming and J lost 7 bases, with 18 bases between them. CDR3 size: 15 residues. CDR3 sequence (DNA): TGTGCCAGCAGACCGGGTGTGAGGGCTGGCGGGGAGCTGTTTTTT. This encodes CASRPGVRAGGELFF.

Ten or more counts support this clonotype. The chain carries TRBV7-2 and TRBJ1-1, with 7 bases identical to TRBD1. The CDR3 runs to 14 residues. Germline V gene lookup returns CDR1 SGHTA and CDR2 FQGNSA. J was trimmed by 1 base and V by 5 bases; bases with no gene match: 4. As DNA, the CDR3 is TGTGCCAGCAGCCTAGGACAGGCGAACACTGAAGCTTTCTTT. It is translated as CASSLGQANTEAFF.